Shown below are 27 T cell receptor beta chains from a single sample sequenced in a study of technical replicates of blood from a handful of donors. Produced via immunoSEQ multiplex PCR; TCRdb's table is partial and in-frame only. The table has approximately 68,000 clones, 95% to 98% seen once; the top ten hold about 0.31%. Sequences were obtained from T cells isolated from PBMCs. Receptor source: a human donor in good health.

The DNA of the CDR3 is TGTGCCAGCAGCTTGCTACAGGGGAGGACTGAAGCTTTCTTT. Its translation is CASSLLQGRTEAFF. The V and J genes are TRBV7-2 and TRBJ1-1; 7 nucleotides match TRBD1. The junction had 6 bases not matched to a gene; V was cut back by 3 bases and J by 5 bases. In germline, CDR1 is SGHTA, CDR2 FQGNSA. The CDR3 spans 14 residues.

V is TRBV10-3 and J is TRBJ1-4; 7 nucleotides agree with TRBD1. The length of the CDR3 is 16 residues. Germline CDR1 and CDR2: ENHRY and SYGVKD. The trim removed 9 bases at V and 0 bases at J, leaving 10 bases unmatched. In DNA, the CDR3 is TGTGCCATTTGGCCGGGACAGTCATCAACTAATGAAAAACTGTTTTTT. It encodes CAIWPGQSSTNEKLFF.

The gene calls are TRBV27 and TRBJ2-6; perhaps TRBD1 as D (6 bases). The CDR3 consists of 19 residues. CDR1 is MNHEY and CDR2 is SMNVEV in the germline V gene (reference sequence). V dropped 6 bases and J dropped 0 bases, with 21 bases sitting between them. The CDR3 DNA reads TGTGCCAGCAGCCGACAGGCTTCGCGCCTTTACTCTGGGGCCAACGTCCTGACTTTC. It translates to CASSRQASRLYSGANVLTF.

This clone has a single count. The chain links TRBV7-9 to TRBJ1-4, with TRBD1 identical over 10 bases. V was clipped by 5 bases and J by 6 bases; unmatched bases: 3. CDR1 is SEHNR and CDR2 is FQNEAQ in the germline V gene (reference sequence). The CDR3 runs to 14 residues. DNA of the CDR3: TGTGCCAGCAGCCCGGACAGGGGGTATGAAAAACTGTTTTTT. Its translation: CASSPDRGYEKLFF.

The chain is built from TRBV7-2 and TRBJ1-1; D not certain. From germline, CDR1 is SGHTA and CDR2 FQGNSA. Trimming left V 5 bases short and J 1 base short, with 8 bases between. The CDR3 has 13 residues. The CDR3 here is CASSRLPNTEAFF. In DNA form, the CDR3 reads TGTGCCAGCAGCCGACTGCCGAACACTGAAGCTTTCTTT.

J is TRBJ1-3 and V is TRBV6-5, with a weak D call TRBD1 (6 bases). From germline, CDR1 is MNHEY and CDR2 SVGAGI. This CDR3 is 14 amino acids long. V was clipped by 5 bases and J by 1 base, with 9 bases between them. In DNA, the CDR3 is TGTGCCAGCAGTCCAGGGGTTTCTGGAAACACCATATATTTT. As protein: CASSPGVSGNTIYF.

The chain's CDR3 is CASSHPGTENTGELFF. CDR3 nucleotides: TGTGCCAGCAGTCATCCCGGGACAGAGAACACCGGGGAGCTGTTTTTT. The chain recombines TRBV7-3 with TRBJ2-2; 7 nucleotides line up with TRBD1. Per the germline V gene, CDR1 is SGHTA and CDR2 is FQGTGA. Trimming at V came to 6 bases and at J to 1 base, leaving 8 bases not matched to a gene. The CDR3 contains 16 residues.

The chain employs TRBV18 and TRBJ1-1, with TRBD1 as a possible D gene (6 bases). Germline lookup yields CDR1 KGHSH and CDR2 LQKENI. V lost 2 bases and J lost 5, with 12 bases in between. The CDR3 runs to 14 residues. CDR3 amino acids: CASSPVRGMTEAFF. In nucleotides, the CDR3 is TGTGCCAGCTCACCAGTCAGGGGTATGACTGAAGCTTTCTTT.

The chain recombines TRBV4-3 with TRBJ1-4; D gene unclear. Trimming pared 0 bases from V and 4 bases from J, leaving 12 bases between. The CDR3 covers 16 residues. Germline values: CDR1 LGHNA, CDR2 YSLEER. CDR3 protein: CASSQDTTMGNEKLFF. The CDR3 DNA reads TGCGCCAGCAGCCAAGATACGACAATGGGTAATGAAAAACTGTTTTTT.

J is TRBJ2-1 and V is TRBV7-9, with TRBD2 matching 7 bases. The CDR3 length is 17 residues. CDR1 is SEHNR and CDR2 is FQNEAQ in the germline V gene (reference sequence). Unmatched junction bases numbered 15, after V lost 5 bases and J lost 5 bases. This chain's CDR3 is CASSAKWVRLADNEQFF. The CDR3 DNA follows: TGTGCCAGCAGCGCGAAGTGGGTACGGCTAGCGGACAATGAGCAGTTCTTC.

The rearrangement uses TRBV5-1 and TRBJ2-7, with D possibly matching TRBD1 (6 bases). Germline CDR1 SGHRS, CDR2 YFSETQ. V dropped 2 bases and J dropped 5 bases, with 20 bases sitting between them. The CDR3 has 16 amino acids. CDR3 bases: TGCGCCAGCAGCTTTTATATTGAGGGGGACGGCCACGAGCAGTACTTC. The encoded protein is CASSFYIEGDGHEQYF.

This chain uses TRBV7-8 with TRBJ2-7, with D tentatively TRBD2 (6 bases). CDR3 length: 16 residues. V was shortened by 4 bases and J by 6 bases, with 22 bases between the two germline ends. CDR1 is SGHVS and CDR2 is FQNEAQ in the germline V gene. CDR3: CASSSRGAGNIIEQYF. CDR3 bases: TGTGCCAGCAGCTCCCGTGGGGCGGGGAACATTATCGAGCAGTACTTC. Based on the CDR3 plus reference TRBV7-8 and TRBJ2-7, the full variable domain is GAGVSQSPRYKVAKRGQDVALRCDPISGHVSLFWYQQALGQGPEFLTYFQNEAQLDKSGLPSDRFFAERPEGSVSTLKIQRTQQEDSAVYLCASSSRGAGNIIEQYFGPGTRLTVT.

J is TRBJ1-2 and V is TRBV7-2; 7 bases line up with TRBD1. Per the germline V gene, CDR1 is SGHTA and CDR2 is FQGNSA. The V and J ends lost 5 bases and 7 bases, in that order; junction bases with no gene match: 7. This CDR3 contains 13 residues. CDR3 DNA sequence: TGTGCCAGCAGCCTATCGACAGGGCTTGGCTACACCTTC. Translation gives CASSLSTGLGYTF.

The CDR3 reads CASSVEQGTYEQYF. CDR3 DNA sequence: TGTGCCAGCAGCGTAGAACAGGGCACCTACGAGCAGTACTTC. The chain uses TRBV9 and TRBJ2-7; TRBD1 might be the D (6 bases). Deletions cut 0 bases from V and 2 bases from J, with 9 bases between. This CDR3 is built from 14 residues. Per germline, CDR1 SGDLS and CDR2 YYNGEE.

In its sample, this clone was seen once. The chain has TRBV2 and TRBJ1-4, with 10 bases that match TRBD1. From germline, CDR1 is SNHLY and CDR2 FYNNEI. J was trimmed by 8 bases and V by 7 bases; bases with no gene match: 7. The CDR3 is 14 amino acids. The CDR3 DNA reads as TGTGCCAGCAAATCGGGACAGGGGTCAGAAAAACTGTTTTTT. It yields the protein CASKSGQGSEKLFF.

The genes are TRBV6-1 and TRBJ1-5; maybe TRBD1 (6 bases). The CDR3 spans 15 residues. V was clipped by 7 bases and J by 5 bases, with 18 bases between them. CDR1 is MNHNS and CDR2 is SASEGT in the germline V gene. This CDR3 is CASTDDLGGDQPQHF. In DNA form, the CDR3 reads TGTGCCAGCACTGATGACCTAGGGGGAGATCAGCCCCAGCATTTT.

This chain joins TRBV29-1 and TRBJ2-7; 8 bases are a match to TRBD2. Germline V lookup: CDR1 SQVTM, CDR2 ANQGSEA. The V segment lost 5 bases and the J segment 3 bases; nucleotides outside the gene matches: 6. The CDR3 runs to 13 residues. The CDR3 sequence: CSVTGTSNYEQYF. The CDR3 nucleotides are TGCAGCGTTACCGGGACTAGTAACTACGAGCAGTACTTC.

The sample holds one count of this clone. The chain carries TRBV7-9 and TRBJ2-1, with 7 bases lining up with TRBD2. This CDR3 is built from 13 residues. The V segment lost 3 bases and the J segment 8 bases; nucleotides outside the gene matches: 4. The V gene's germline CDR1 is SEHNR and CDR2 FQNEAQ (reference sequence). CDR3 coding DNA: TGTGCCAGCAGCTTTAGCCTAGCGGATGAGCAGTTCTTC. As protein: CASSFSLADEQFF.

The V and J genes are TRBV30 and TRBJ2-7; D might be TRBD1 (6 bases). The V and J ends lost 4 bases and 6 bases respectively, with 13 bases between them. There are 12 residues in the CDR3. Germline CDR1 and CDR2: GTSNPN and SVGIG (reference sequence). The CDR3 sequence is CAWTQGITEQYF. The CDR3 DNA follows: TGTGCCTGGACGCAGGGGATTACCGAGCAGTACTTC.

The CDR3 reads CASSMEDRYTEAFF. The CDR3 DNA sequence: TGTGCCAGTAGTATGGAGGACAGATACACTGAAGCTTTCTTT. V gene TRBV19 combines with J gene TRBJ1-1, with D tentatively TRBD1 (6 bases). This CDR3 region has 14 residues. Trimming cost V 3 bases and J 3 bases, with 11 bases left between them. In germline, CDR1 is LNHDA, CDR2 SQIVND (reference sequence). The whole variable domain, remainder taken from reference TRBV19 and TRBJ1-1, is DGGITQSPKYLFRKEGQNVTLSCEQNLNHDAMYWYRQDPGQGLRLIYYSQIVNDFQKGDIAEGYSVSREKKESFPLTVTSAQKNPTAFYLCASSMEDRYTEAFFGQGTRLTVV.

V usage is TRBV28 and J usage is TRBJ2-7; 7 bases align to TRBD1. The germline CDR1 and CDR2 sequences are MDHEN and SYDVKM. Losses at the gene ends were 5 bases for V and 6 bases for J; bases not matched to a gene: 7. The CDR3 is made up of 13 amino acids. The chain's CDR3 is CASSTGELPEQYF. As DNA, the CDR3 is TGTGCCAGCAGTACAGGGGAGCTGCCCGAGCAGTACTTC.

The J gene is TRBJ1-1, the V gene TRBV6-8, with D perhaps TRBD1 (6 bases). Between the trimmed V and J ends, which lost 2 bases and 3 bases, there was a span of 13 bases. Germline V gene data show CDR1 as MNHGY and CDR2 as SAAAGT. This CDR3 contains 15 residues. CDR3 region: CASSYPGAEDTEAFF. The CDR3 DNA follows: TGTGCCAGCAGTTACCCAGGGGCTGAGGACACTGAAGCTTTCTTT.

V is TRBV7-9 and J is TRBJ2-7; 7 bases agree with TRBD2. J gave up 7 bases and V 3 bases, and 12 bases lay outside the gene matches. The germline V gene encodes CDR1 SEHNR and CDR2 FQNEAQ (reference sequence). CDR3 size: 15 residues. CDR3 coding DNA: TGTGCCAGCAGCTTGTTACTTGCGGGAGTAGGTGAGCAGTACTTC. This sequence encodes CASSLLLAGVGEQYF.

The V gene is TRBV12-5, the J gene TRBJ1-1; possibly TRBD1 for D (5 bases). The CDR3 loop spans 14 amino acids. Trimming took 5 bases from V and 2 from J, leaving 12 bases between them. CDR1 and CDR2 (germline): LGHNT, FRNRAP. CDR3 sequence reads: CASGPQGPNTEAFF. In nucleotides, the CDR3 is TGTGCTAGTGGTCCCCAGGGCCCAAACACTGAAGCTTTCTTT.

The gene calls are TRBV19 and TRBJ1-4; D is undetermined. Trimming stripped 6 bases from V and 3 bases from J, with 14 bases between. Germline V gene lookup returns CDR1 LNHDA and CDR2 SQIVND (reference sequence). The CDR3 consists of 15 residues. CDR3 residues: CASSQRRQANEKLFF. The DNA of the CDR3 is TGTGCCAGTAGCCAAAGGAGGCAAGCTAATGAAAAACTGTTTTTT.

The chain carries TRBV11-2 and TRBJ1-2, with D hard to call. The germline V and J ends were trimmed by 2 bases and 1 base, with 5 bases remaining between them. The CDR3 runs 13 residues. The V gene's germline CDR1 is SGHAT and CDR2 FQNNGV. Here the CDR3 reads CASSLNSNYGYTF. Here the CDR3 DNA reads TGTGCCAGCAGCTTAAACAGTAACTATGGCTACACCTTC.

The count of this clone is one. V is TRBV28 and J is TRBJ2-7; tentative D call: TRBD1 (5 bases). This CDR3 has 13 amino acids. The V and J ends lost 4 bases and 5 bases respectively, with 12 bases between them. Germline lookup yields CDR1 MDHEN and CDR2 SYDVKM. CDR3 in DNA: TGTGCCAGCAGTTCCGTGCAGGGCCACGAGCAGTACTTC. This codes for CASSSVQGHEQYF.